Following are 24 T cell receptor beta chains from one sample sequenced in a study of T cells in Graves' hyperthyroidism and ophthalmopathy. Amplification targeted TCR beta CDR3 regions from RNA transcripts. Initially, a first-round RT-PCR of the TCR CDR3 employed the HTBI primer set. TCRdb ran MiXCR on the multiplex PCR reads and lists one entry per CDR3 protein. In the table there are under 750,000 distinct CDR3 sequences, around 20% of which are singletons. The source material was blood. The source of these receptors is a woman in her 50s with Graves' hyperthyroidism that later progressed to Graves' ophthalmopathy.

This clonotype was observed at least ten times. The chain links TRBV9 to TRBJ1-6; maybe TRBD1 (5 bases). The CDR3 sequence is 16 residues long. CDR1 is SGDLS and CDR2 is YYNGEE in the germline V gene. With 2 bases removed from V and 7 bases from J, the gap between germline ends came to 16 bases. The CDR3 is CASSVERSQGNSPLHF. CDR3 nucleotides: TGTGCCAGCAGCGTCGAGAGGTCCCAGGGAAATTCACCCCTCCACTTT.

The sample holds a few counts of this clonotype. This sequence joins TRBV7-8 and TRBJ1-1; a weak D match, TRBD1 (5 bases). From germline, CDR1 is SGHVS and CDR2 FQNEAQ. The CDR3 has 16 residues. V lost 1 base and J lost 4, with 16 bases in between. As DNA, the CDR3 is TGTGCCAGCAGCTTAGTAGGAGGGGCGGCGAGCACTGAAGCTTTCTTT. It is translated as CASSLVGGAASTEAFF.

This clonotype appeared many times. The V and J genes are TRBV30 and TRBJ2-1; D is possibly TRBD2 (6 bases). The germline V and J ends were trimmed by 6 bases and 9 bases, with 12 bases remaining between them. CDR1 GTSNPN and CDR2 SVGIG come from the germline V gene (reference sequence). The CDR3 is 11 amino acids. The CDR3 loop is CACQTSVEQFF. CDR3 sequence (DNA): TGTGCCTGCCAGACTAGTGTTGAGCAGTTCTTC.

The table lists this clonotype with a few counts. The rearrangement joins TRBV20-1 to TRBJ2-1, with 10 bases matching TRBD2. This CDR3 region has 12 residues. CDR1 is DFQATT and CDR2 is SNEGSKA in the germline V gene (reference sequence). The V and J ends lost 3 bases and 15 bases, in that order; junction bases with no gene match: 8. CDR3 nucleotide sequence: TGCAGTGCTAGTAAGCTAGCGGGGGACCTGTTCTTC. Its protein product is CSASKLAGDLFF.

The rearrangement uses TRBV15 and TRBJ1-1; D is ambiguous. Germline lookup yields CDR1 LNHNV and CDR2 YYDKDF (reference sequence). Deletions cut 4 bases from V and 4 bases from J, with 10 bases between. The CDR3 covers 13 residues. The CDR3 region is CATSNDLGTEAFF. In DNA, the CDR3 is TGTGCCACCAGCAACGACTTGGGCACTGAAGCTTTCTTT. The whole variable domain, remainder taken from reference TRBV15 and TRBJ1-1, is DAMVIQNPRYQVTQFGKPVTLSCSQTLNHNVMYWYQQKSSQAPKLLFHYYDKDFNNEADTPDNFQSRRPNTSFCFLDIRSPGLGDTAMYLCATSNDLGTEAFFGQGTRLTVV.

J is TRBJ1-5 and V is TRBV7-2; TRBD1 agrees at 8 bases. The CDR3 spans 15 residues. Losses at the gene ends were 6 bases for V and 6 bases for J; bases not matched to a gene: 10. Germline V lookup: CDR1 SGHTA, CDR2 FQGNSA. DNA of the CDR3: TGTACCAGCAGTGCCCATGGACAGGGATTTCAGCCCCAGCATTTT. As protein: CTSSAHGQGFQPQHF.

This clonotype was found a few times. The chain combines TRBV29-1 with TRBJ2-2, with 7 bases matching TRBD1. This CDR3 is 15 amino acids long. Trimming at V came to 4 bases and at J to 4 bases, leaving 9 bases not matched to a gene. Germline V gene lookup returns CDR1 SQVTM and CDR2 ANQGSEA. This chain's CDR3 is CSVGAGTDTTGELFF. CDR3 in DNA: TGCAGCGTTGGAGCCGGGACAGACACCACCGGGGAGCTGTTTTTT.

This sequence joins TRBV5-1 and TRBJ2-1; D may be TRBD2 (7 bases). Trimming stripped 0 bases from V and 7 bases from J, with 14 bases between. The CDR3 length is 15 residues. Per germline, CDR1 SGHRS and CDR2 YFSETQ. The CDR3 sequence: CASSLVGGGFNEQFF. CDR3 nucleotide sequence: TGCGCCAGCAGCTTGGTGGGGGGGGGCTTTAATGAGCAGTTCTTC.

This clonotype was counted only a few times. This chain links TRBV20-1 with TRBJ2-7; D possibly corresponds to TRBD1 (6 bases). This CDR3 spans 15 amino acids. Germline CDR1 DFQATT, CDR2 SNEGSKA (reference sequence). V was shortened by 7 bases and J by 0 bases, with 19 bases between the two germline ends. The CDR3 region is CSVETGTRASYEQYF. The CDR3 DNA sequence: TGCAGTGTAGAGACCGGGACAAGGGCCTCCTACGAGCAGTACTTC.

This clonotype was seen at least ten times. The chain is built from TRBV12-3 or TRBV12-4 and TRBJ2-1; 10 bases are shared with TRBD1. CDR3 length: 16 residues. V trimming: 4 bases; J trimming: 1 base; junction bases outside the gene matches: 4. The CDR3 is CASSYLGQGSYNEQFF. The CDR3 DNA is TGTGCCAGCAGTTACCTGGGACAGGGGTCCTACAATGAGCAGTTCTTC.

The rearrangement links TRBV30 to TRBJ1-1; D might be TRBD1 (6 bases). The CDR3 sequence is 14 residues long. The germline gives CDR1 GTSNPN, CDR2 SVGIG (reference sequence). V was cut by 5 bases and J by 7 bases, with 20 bases left in between. The CDR3 loop reads CAWVKGGGRNEAFF. As DNA, the CDR3 is TGTGCCTGGGTAAAGGGGGGGGGGCGCAATGAAGCTTTCTTT.

Note on this clonotype: The junction departs from germline at one end; a sequencing error may be responsible. V gene TRBV12-3 or TRBV12-4 combines with J gene TRBJ2-1, with D perhaps TRBD1 (5 bases). The CDR3 consists of 12 residues. The CDR3 sequence is CASSLQDNEQSF. DNA for the CDR3: TGTGCCAGCAGCCTACAGGACAATGAGCAGTCCTTC.

This clonotype occurred many times. The chain couples TRBV11-2 to TRBJ2-5, with D uncertain. The CDR3 length is 13 residues. The V end was cut by 7 bases, the J end by 5 bases, with 14 bases between. Germline CDR1 and CDR2: SGHAT and FQNNGV. The CDR3 bases are TGTGCCAGCACCCCTTCCCAGGAGGAGACCCAGTACTTC. This translates into CASTPSQEETQYF.

The chain combines TRBV20-1 with TRBJ2-2, with a tentative D call TRBD1 (5 bases). The CDR3 contains 12 residues. The germline V and J ends were trimmed by 6 bases and 5 bases, with 10 bases remaining between them. Germline lookup yields CDR1 DFQATT and CDR2 SNEGSKA (reference sequence). CDR3 sequence reads: CSAKSGTGELFF. CDR3 DNA sequence: TGCAGTGCCAAATCAGGGACCGGGGAGCTGTTTTTT.

The table lists this clonotype with a few counts. The chain couples TRBV6-1 to TRBJ1-4; 7 nucleotides align to TRBD1. Trimming cost V 6 bases and J 4 bases; bases outside gene matches: 8. Germline V gene sequence: CDR1 MNHNS, CDR2 SASEGT. This CDR3 has 15 amino acids. CDR3 in amino acids: CASSPTGLGNEKLFF. In DNA, the CDR3 is TGTGCCAGCAGCCCGACAGGGTTGGGTAATGAAAAACTGTTTTTT.

This clonotype was recorded at least ten times. The chain uses TRBV6-1 and TRBJ1-1; tentative D call: TRBD1 (6 bases). Trimming left V 5 bases short and J 4 bases short, with 23 bases between. This CDR3 is built from 17 residues. Germline CDR1 and CDR2: MNHNS and SASEGT. In nucleotides, the CDR3 is TGTGCCAGCAGTCTGAGGGGGGGGTCTGGGCGTCCCACTGAAGCTTTCTTT. It codes for CASSLRGGSGRPTEAFF.

In its sample, this clonotype was seen a few times. The chain recombines TRBV7-9 with TRBJ1-1, with TRBD1 as a possible D gene (5 bases). CDR1 SEHNR and CDR2 FQNEAQ come from the germline V gene (reference sequence). Trimming pared 4 bases from V and 4 bases from J, leaving 22 bases between. The CDR3 runs 17 residues. Here the CDR3 DNA reads TGTGCCAGCAGCTCCGCCGGGTGGGGAGGGGTTGGCACTGAAGCTTTCTTT. This translates into CASSSAGWGGVGTEAFF.

This clonotype was seen repeatedly, ten times or more. This chain connects TRBV6-1 to TRBJ1-2; D is ambiguous. This CDR3 is 13 amino acids long. Germline CDR1 MNHNS, CDR2 SASEGT. Deletions cut 5 bases from V and 5 bases from J, with 12 bases between. CDR3 sequence: CASSRAQEYGYTF. The DNA for the CDR3 is TGTGCCAGCAGTAGGGCTCAGGAGTATGGCTACACCTTC.

This clonotype has a handful of counts. The chain carries TRBV29-1 and TRBJ2-5; D is unresolved. V lost 8 bases, J lost 0 bases, and 7 bases lay in between. In germline, CDR1 is SQVTM, CDR2 ANQGSEA. This CDR3 contains 11 residues. CDR3 residues: CSSVYQETQYF. In DNA, the CDR3 is TGCAGCAGCGTATACCAAGAGACCCAGTACTTC.

This clonotype was detected many times. The chain is built from TRBV18 and TRBJ1-2, with D possibly being TRBD1 (6 bases). Germline values: CDR1 KGHSH, CDR2 LQKENI. This CDR3 is 13 amino acids long. Trimming left V 3 bases short and J 4 bases short, with 9 bases between. The CDR3 DNA follows: TGTGCCAGCTCACCTGGGACATCCTATGGCTACACCTTC. This encodes CASSPGTSYGYTF.

The J gene is TRBJ1-2, the V gene TRBV29-1; TRBD1 matches 7 bases. The CDR3 loop spans 13 amino acids. Germline CDR1 is SQVTM and CDR2 is ANQGSEA. V lost 7 bases, J lost 3 bases, and 8 bases stayed unmatched. The DNA for the CDR3 is TGCAGCGGACGAGCACAGGGGCACTATGGCTACACCTTC. It translates to CSGRAQGHYGYTF.

This clonotype appeared many times. V gene TRBV3-1 combines with J gene TRBJ1-2; possibly TRBD1 for D (5 bases). This CDR3 is 14 amino acids long. CDR1 LGHDT and CDR2 YNNKEL come from the germline V gene (reference sequence). Trimming removed 3 bases from V and 4 bases from J, with 12 bases in between. The CDR3 is CASSHGTAIYGYTF. In DNA, the CDR3 is TGTGCCAGCAGCCACGGGACCGCAATCTATGGCTACACCTTC.

This clonotype turned up a few times. The chain recombines TRBV10-3 with TRBJ1-2; 8 bases match TRBD1. V lost 6 bases to trimming and J lost 3 bases; unmatched junction nucleotides: 6. The V gene's germline CDR1 is ENHRY and CDR2 SYGVKD. The CDR3 covers 14 residues. The CDR3 protein is CAIRKTGQDYGYTF. CDR3 DNA: TGTGCCATCAGAAAGACGGGACAGGACTATGGCTACACCTTC.

The V call is TRBV27, the J call TRBJ1-6; TRBD1 might be the D (6 bases). This CDR3 is 14 amino acids long. V dropped 7 bases and J dropped 6 bases, with 13 bases sitting between them. Germline V gene lookup returns CDR1 MNHEY and CDR2 SMNVEV (reference sequence). The CDR3 region is CASKLQGSNSPLHF. The CDR3 region has the DNA TGTGCCAGCAAACTACAGGGAAGTAATTCACCCCTCCACTTT.